Reported below is one TCR beta chain. Authors' processing steps: Junction-only sequences without quality scores came from ImmunoSEQ, so filtering differed. Clones were sequenced by immunoSEQ multiplex PCR, and TCRdb holds only the in-frame ones, with some missing. The DNA was the basis for D and trimming; V, J and clone size are from that table. The sample lists roughly 2,000,000 clones; roughly 95% were seen once. CD8 cells classed as naive were CD45RO-negative and positively selected for CCR7, excluding terminally differentiated effector memory CD45RA+ cells. The CDR3 has 12 amino acids. CDR1 SQVTM and CDR2 ANQGSEA come from the germline V gene. Trimming cost V 4 bases and J 5 bases, with 12 bases left between them. This record comes from a study of shared clonotypes between healthy human individuals.

The sequenced material came from naive CD8+ T cells sorted from blood. This clonotype was obtained from a man aged 18-30 years in good health. The gene calls are TRBV29-1 and TRBJ2-7; D remains unclear. CDR3 amino acids: CSVGGVWDEQYF. The CDR3 coding sequence is TGCAGCGTTGGTGGGGTTTGGGACGAGCAGTACTTC.